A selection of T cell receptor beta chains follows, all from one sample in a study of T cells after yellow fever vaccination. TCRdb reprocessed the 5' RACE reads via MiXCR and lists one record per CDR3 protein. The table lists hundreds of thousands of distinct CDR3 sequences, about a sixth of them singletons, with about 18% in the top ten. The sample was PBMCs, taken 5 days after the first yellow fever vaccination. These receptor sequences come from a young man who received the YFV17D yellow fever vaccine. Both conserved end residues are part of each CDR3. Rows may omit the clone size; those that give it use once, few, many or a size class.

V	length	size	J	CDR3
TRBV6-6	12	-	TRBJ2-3	CASRQTTDTQYF
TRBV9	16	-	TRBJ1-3	CASSAPGAASGNTIYF
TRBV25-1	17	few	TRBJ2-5	CASSEYPRTGVRETQYF
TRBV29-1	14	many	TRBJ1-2	CSVERGIENYGYTF
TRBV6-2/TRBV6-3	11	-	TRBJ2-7	CATLRRHLLYF
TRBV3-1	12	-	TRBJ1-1	CASRPRDTEAFF
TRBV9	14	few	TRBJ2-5	CASSSAGQMETQYF
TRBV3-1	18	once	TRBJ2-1	CATTKHPLDRLSYNEQFF
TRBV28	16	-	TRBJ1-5	CASSLLQGMGNQPQHF
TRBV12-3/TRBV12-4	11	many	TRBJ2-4	CASSVKNIQYF
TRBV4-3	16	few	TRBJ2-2	CASSQDPYANTGELFF
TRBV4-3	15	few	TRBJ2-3	CASSQDRVGTDTQYF
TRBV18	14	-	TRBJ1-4	CASSPAGRDEKLFF
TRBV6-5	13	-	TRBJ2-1	CASSYGSNNEQFF
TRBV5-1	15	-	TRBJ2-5	CASSFRTGPQETQYF
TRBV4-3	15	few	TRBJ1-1	CASSQRSTGVTEAFF
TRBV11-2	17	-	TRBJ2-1	CASSSRWTSGIYNEQFF
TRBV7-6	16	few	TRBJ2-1	CASSLGARGGIDEQFF
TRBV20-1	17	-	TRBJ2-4	CSARDELAGIRENIQYF
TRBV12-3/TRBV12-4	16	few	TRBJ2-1	CASSPERGQGYNEQFF
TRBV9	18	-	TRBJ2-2	CASSPETGVTRNTGELFF
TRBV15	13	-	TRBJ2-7	CATSRAQGAEQYF